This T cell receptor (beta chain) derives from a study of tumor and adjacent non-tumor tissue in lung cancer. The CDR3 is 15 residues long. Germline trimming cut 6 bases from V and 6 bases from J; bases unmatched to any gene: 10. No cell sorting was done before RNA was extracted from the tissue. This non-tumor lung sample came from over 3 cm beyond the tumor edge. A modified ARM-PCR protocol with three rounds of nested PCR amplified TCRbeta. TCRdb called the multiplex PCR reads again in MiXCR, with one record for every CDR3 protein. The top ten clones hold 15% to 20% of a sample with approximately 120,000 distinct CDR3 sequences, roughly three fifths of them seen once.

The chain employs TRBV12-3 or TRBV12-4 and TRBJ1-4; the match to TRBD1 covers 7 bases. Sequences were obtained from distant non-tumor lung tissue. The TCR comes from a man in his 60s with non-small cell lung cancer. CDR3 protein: CASRHGGQQYEKLFF. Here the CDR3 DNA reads TGTGCCAGCAGGCACGGGGGACAGCAGTATGAAAAACTGTTTTTT.